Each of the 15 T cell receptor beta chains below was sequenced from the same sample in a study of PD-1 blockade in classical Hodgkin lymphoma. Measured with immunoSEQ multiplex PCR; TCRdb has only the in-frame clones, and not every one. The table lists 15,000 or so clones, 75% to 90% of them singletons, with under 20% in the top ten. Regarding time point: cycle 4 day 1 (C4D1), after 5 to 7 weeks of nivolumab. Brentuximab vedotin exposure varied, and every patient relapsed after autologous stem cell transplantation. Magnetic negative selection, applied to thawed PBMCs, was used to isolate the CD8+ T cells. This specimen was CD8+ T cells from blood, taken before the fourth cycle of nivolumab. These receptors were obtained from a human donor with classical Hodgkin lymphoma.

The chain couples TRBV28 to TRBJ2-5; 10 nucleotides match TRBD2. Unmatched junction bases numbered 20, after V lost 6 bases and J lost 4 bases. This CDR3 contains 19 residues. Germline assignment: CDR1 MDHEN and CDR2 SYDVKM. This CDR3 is CASSTGTSGLAALVETQYF. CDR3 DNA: TGTGCCAGCAGCACCGGGACATCAGGACTAGCGGCCCTTGTAGAGACCCAGTACTTC. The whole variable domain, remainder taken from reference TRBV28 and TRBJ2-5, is DVKVTQSSRYLVKRTGEKVFLECVQDMDHENMFWYRQDPGLGLRLIYFSYDVKMKEKGDIPEGYSVSREKKERFSLILESASTNQTSMYLCASSTGTSGLAALVETQYFGPGTRLLVL.

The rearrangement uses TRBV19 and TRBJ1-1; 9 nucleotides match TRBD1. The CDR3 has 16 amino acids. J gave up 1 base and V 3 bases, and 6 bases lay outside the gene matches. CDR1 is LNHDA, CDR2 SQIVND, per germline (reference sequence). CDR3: CASSIWTGAPNTEAFF. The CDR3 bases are TGTGCCAGTAGTATCTGGACAGGGGCTCCGAACACTGAAGCTTTCTTT.

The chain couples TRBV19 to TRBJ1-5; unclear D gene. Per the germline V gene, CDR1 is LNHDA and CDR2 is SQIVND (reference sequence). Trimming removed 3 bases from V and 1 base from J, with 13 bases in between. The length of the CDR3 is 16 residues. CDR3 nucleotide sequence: TGTGCCAGTAGTATTTCAACCGGGCGGAGCAATCAGCCCCAGCATTTT. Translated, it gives CASSISTGRSNQPQHF. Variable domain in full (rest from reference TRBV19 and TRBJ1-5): DGGITQSPKYLFRKEGQNVTLSCEQNLNHDAMYWYRQDPGQGLRLIYYSQIVNDFQKGDIAEGYSVSREKKESFPLTVTSAQKNPTAFYLCASSISTGRSNQPQHFGDGTRLSIL.

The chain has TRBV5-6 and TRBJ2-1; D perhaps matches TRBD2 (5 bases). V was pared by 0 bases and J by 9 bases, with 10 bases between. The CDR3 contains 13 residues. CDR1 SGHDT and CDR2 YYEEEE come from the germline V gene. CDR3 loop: CASSLGGPAEQFF. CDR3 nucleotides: TGTGCCAGCAGCTTGGGAGGGCCCGCTGAGCAGTTCTTC.

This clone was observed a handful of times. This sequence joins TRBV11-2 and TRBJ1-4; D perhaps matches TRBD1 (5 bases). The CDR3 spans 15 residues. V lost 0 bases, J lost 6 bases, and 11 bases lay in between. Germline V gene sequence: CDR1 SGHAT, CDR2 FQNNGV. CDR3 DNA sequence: TGTGCCAGCAGCTTAGAGGCAGGGTGGGATGAAAAACTGTTTTTT. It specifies CASSLEAGWDEKLFF.

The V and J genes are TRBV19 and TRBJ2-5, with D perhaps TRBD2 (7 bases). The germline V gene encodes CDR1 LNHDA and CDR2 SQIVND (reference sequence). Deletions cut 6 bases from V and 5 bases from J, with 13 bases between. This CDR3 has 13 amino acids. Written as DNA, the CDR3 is TGTGCCAGTAGGGGGGGGCTAGTGGAGACCCAGTACTTC. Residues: CASRGGLVETQYF.

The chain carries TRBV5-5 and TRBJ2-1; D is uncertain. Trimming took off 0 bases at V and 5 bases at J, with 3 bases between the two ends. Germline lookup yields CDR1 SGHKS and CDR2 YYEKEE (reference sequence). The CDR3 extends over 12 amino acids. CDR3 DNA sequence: TGTGCCAGCAGCTTGGGGGACAATGAGCAGTTCTTC. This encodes CASSLGDNEQFF.

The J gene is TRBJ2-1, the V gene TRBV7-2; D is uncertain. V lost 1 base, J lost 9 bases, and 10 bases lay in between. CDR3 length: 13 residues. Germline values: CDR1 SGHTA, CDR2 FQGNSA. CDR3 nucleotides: TGTGCCAGCAGCTTAGAGTGGGTTGGTGAGCAGTTCTTC. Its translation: CASSLEWVGEQFF. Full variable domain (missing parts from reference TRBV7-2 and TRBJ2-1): GAGVSQSPSNKVTEKGKDVELRCDPISGHTALYWYRQSLGQGLEFLIYFQGNSAPDKSGLPSDRFSAERTGGSVSTLTIQRTQQEDSAVYLCASSLEWVGEQFFGPGTRLTVL.

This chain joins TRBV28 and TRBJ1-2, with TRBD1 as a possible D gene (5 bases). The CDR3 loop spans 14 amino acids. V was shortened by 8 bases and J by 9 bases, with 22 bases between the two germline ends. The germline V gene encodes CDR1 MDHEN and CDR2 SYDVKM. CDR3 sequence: CASRTLTDWFSYTF. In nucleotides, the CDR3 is TGTGCCAGCCGAACTCTGACAGATTGGTTCAGCTACACCTTC.

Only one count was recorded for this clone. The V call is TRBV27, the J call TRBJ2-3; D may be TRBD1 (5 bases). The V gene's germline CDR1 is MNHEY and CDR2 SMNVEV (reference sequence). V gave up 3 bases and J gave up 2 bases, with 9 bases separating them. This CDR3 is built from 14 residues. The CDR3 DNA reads TGTGCCAGCAGTTTCGACAGCTACACAGATACGCAGTATTTT. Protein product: CASSFDSYTDTQYF.

The CDR3 loop reads CASSGRDGEKLFF. In nucleotides, the CDR3 is TGTGCCAGCAGTGGCAGGGATGGTGAAAAACTGTTTTTT. The rearrangement uses TRBV25-1 and TRBJ1-4; D may be TRBD1 (5 bases). Germline V lookup: CDR1 MGHDK, CDR2 SYGVNS. V lost 4 bases to trimming and J lost 7 bases, with 10 bases between them. This CDR3 comprises 13 residues.

CDR3 sequence: CATSRDRPLAASYEQYF. The DNA of the CDR3 is TGTGCCACCAGCAGAGATAGACCCCTAGCGGCCTCCTACGAGCAGTACTTC. The chain has TRBV15 and TRBJ2-7; 7 bases match TRBD2. CDR3 length: 17 amino acids. The germline V gene encodes CDR1 LNHNV and CDR2 YYDKDF (reference sequence). Trimming took 0 bases from V and 0 from J; bases not matched to a gene: 8.

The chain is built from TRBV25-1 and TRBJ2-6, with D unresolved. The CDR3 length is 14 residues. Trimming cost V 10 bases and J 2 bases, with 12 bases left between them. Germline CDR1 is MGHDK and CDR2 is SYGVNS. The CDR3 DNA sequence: TGTGCCAAGAGACACATTGCTGGGGCCAACGTCCTGACTTTC. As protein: CAKRHIAGANVLTF. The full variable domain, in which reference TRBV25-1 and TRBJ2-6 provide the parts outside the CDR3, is EADIYQTPRYLVIGTGKKITLECSQTMGHDKMYWYQQDPGMELHLIHYSYGVNSTEKGDLSSESTVSRIRTEHFPLTLESARPSHTSQYLCAKRHIAGANVLTFGAGSRLTVL.

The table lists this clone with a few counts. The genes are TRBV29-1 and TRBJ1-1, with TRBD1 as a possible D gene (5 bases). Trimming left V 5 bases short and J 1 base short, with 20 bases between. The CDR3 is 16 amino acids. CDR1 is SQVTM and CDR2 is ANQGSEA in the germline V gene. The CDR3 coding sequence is TGCAGCGTTCGGTCAGGGACGGATGGATCGAACACTGAAGCTTTCTTT. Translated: CSVRSGTDGSNTEAFF.

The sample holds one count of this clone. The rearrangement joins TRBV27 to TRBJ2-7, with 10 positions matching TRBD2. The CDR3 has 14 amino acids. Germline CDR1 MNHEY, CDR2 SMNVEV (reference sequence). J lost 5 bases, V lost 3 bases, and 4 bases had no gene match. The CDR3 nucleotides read TGTGCCAGCAGTTTCAGCGGGAGGGTCCACGAGCAGTACTTC. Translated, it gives CASSFSGRVHEQYF.